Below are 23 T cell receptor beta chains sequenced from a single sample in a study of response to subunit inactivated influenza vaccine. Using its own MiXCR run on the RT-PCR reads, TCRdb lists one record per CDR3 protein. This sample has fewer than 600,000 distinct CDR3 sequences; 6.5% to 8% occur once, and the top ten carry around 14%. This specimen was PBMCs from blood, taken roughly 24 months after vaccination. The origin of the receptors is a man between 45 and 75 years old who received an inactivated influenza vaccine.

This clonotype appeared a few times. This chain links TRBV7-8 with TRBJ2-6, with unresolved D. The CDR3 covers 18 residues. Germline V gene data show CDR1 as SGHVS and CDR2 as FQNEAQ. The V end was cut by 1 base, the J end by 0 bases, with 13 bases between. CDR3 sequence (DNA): TGTGCCAGCAGCTTAGTCAGGATTGTGTTCTCTGGGGCCAACGTCCTGACTTTC. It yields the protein CASSLVRIVFSGANVLTF.

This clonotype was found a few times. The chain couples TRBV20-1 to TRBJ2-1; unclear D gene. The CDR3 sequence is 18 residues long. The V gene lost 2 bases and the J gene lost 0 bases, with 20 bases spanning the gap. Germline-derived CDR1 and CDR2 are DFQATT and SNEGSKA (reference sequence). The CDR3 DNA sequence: TGCAGTGCTAGAAAGCAAATACTGACCCTGAGCTCCTACAATGAGCAGTTCTTC. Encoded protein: CSARKQILTLSSYNEQFF.

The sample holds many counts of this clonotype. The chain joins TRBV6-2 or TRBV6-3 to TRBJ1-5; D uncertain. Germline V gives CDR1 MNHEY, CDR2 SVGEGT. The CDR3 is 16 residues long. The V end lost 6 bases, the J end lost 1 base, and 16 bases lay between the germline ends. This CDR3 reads CASSDTGSKSNQPQHF. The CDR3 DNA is TGTGCCAGCAGCGATACCGGGTCGAAGAGCAATCAGCCCCAGCATTTT.

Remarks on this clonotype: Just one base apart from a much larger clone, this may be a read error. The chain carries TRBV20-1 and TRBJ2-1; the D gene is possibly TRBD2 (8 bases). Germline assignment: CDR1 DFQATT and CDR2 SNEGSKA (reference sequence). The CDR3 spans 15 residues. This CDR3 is CSARRGLAGYNKQFF. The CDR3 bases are TGCAGTGCACGAAGGGGGCTAGCGGGTTACAATAAGCAGTTCTTC.

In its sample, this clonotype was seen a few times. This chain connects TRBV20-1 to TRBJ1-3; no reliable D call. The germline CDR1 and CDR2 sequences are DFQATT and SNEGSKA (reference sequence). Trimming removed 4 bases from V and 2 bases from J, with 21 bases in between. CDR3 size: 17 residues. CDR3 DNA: TGCAGTGCTACCCCGAGGTGGAGGGCGAAGACTGGAAACACCATATATTTT. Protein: CSATPRWRAKTGNTIYF.

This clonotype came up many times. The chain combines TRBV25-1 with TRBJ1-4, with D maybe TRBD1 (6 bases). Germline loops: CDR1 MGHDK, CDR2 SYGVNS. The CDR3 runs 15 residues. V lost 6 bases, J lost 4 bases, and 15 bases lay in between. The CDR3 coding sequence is TGTGCCAGCAGGGCGCAAGGACAGAGTAATGAAAAACTGTTTTTT. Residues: CASRAQGQSNEKLFF.

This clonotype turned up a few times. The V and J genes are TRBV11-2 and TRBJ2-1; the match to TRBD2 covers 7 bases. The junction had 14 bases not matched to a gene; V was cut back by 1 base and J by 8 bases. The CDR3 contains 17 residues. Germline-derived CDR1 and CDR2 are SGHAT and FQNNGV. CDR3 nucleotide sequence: TGTGCCAGCAGCTTAGGGGCTCTGGGAGGGCCGAGAGATGAGCAGTTCTTC. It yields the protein CASSLGALGGPRDEQFF.

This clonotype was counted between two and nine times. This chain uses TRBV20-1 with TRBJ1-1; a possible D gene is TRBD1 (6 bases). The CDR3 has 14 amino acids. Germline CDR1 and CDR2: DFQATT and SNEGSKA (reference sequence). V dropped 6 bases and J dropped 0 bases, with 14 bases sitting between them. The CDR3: CSANRVVMNTEAFF. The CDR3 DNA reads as TGCAGTGCAAACAGGGTCGTAATGAACACTGAAGCTTTCTTT.

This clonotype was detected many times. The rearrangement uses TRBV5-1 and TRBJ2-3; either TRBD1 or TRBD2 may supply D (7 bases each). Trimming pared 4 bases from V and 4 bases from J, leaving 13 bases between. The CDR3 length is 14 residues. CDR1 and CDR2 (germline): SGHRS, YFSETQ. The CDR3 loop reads CASSSGTVADTQYF. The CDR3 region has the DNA TGCGCCAGCAGCAGCGGGACAGTGGCAGATACGCAGTATTTT.

The CDR3: CASRSLANYGYTF. For the CDR3, the DNA is TGTGCCAGCAGGTCTCTGGCAAACTATGGCTACACCTTC. The gene calls are TRBV11-3 and TRBJ1-2; D gene unclear. The CDR3 is 13 amino acids. Trimming removed 6 bases at V and 2 bases at J, with 10 bases between. Germline V gene data show CDR1 as SGHNT and CDR2 as YENEEA.

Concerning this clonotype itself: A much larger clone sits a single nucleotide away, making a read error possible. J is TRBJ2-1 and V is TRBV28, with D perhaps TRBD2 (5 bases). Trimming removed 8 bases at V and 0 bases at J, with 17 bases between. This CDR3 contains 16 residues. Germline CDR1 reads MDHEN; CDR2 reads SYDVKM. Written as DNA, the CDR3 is TGTGCCAGCTGGGCCCTGACGGGGAGCTCCTACAATGAGCAGTTCTTC. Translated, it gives CASWALTGSSYNEQFF.

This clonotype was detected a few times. The CDR3 here is CASSSRRDNSPLHF. CDR3 DNA sequence: TGTGCCAGCAGCTCCCGCCGGGATAATTCACCCCTCCACTTT. V gene TRBV14 combines with J gene TRBJ1-6; D not certain. The germline V gene encodes CDR1 SGHDN and CDR2 FVKESK. The CDR3 runs 14 residues. Deletions cut 5 bases from V and 5 bases from J, with 10 bases between.

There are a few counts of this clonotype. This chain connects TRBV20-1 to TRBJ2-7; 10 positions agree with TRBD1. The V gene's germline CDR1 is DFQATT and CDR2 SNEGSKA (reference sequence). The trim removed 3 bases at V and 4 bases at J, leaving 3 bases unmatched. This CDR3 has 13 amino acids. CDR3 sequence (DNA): TGCAGTGCTAGCCCGGGACAGGGGTACGAGCAGTACTTC. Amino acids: CSASPGQGYEQYF.

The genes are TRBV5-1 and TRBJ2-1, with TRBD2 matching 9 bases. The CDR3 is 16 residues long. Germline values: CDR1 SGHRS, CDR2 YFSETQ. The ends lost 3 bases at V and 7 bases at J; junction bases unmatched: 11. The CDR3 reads CASSSRLAVLTNEQFF. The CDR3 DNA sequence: TGCGCCAGCAGCTCACGACTAGCGGTTCTTACAAATGAGCAGTTCTTC.

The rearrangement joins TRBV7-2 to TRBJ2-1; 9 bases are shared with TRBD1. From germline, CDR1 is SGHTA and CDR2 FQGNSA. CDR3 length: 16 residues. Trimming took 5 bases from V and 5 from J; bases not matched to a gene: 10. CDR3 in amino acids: CASSNARDRDHNEQFF. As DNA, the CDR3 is TGTGCCAGCAGCAATGCCCGGGACAGGGACCACAATGAGCAGTTCTTC.

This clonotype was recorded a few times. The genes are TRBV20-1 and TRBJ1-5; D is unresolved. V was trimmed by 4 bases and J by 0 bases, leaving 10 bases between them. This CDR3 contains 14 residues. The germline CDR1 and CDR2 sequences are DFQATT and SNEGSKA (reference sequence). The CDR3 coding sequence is TGCAGTGCTAAAGCCACTTATAGCAATCAGCCCCAGCATTTT. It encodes CSAKATYSNQPQHF.

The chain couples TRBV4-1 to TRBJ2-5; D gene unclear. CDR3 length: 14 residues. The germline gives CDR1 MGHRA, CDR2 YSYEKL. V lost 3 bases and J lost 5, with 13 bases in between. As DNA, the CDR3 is TGCGCCAGCAGCCAGTCCACTTTAAGGGAGACCCAGTACTTC. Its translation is CASSQSTLRETQYF.

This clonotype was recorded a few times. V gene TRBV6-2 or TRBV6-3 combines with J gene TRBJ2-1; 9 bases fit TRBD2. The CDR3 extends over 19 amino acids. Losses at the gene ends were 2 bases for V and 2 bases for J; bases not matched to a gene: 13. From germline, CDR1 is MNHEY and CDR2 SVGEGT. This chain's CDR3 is CASSYPPKPLAGPYNEQFF. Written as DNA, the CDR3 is TGTGCCAGCAGTTACCCGCCTAAACCTCTAGCGGGGCCCTACAATGAGCAGTTCTTC.

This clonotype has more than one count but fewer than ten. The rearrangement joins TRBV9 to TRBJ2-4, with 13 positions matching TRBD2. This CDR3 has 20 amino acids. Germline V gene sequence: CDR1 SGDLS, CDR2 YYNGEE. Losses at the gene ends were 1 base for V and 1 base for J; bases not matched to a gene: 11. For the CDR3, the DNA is TGTGCCAGCAGCGTACGACTAGCGGGAGGATCCTGGATGGCCAAAAACATTCAGTACTTC. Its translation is CASSVRLAGGSWMAKNIQYF. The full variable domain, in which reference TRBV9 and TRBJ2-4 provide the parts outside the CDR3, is DSGVTQTPKHLITATGQRVTLRCSPRSGDLSVYWYQQSLDQGLQFLIQYYNGEERAKGNILERFSAQQFPDLHSELNLSSLELGDSALYFCASSVRLAGGSWMAKNIQYFGAGTRLSVL.

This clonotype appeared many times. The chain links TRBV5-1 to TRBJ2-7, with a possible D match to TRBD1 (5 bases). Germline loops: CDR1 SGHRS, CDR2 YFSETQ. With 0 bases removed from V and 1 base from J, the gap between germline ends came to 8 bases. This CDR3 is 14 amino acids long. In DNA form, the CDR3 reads TGCGCCAGCAGCTTGGCCACAGGTTCCTACGAGCAGTACTTC. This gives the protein CASSLATGSYEQYF.

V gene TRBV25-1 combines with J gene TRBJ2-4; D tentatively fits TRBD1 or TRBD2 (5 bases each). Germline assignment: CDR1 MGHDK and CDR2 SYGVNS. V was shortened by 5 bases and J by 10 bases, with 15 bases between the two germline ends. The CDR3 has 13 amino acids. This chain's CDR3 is CASSPSGTGIQYF. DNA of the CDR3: TGTGCCAGCAGTCCTTCCGGGACCGGGATTCAGTACTTC.

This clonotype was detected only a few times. The CDR3 DNA is TGTGCCAGCAGCCCCGCGGACAGGGATACCGGGGAGCTGTTTTTT. It specifies CASSPADRDTGELFF. This rearrangement joins TRBV4-2 to TRBJ2-2, with 8 bases that match TRBD1. Germline trimming cut 4 bases from V and 5 bases from J; bases unmatched to any gene: 6. The CDR3 is 15 amino acids. CDR1 is LGHNA and CDR2 is YNFKEQ in the germline V gene.

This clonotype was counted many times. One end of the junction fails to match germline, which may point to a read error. The CDR3 DNA reads TGCGCCAGCAGTGGTTCTTCCTACAATGAGCAGTTCTTC. The encoded protein is CASSGSSYNEQFF. This sequence joins TRBV2 and TRBJ2-1, with D uncertain. From germline, CDR1 is SNHLY and CDR2 FYNNEI. This CDR3 contains 13 residues.